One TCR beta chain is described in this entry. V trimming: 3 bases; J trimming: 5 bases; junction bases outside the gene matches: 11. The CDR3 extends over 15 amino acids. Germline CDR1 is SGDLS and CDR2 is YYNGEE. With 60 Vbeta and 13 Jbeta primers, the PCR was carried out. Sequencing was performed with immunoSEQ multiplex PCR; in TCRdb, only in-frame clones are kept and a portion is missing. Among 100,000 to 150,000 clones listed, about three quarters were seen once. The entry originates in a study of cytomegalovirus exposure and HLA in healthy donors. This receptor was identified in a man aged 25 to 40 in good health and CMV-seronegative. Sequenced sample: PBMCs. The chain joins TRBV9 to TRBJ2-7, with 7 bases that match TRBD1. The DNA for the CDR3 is TGTGCCAGCAGCGACGACAGGGTAACCTCTGACGAGCAGTACTTC. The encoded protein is CASSDDRVTSDEQYF.